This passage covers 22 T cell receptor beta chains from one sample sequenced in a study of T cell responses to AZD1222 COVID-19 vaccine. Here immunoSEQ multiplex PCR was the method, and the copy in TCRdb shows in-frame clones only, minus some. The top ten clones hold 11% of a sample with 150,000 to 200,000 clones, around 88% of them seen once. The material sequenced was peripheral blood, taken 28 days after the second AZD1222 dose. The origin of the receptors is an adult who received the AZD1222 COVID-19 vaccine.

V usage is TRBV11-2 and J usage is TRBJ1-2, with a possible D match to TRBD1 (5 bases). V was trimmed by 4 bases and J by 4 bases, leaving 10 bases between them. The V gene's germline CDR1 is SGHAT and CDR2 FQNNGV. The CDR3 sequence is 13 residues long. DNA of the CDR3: TGTGCCAGCAGCTCGGGGCGGTTCTATGGCTACACCTTC. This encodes CASSSGRFYGYTF.

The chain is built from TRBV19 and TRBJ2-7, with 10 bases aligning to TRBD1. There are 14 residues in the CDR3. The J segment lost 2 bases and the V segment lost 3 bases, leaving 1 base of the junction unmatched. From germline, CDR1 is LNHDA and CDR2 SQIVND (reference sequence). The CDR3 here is CASSIGTGAYEQYF. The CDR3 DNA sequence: TGTGCCAGTAGTATCGGGACAGGGGCCTACGAGCAGTACTTC.

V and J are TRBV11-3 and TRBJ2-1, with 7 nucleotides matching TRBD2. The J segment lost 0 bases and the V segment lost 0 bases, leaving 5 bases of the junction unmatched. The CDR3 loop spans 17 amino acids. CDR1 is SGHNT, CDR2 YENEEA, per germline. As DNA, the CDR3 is TGTGCCAGCAGCTTAGATCGGGGCGGGGGCTCCTACAATGAGCAGTTCTTC. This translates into CASSLDRGGGSYNEQFF.

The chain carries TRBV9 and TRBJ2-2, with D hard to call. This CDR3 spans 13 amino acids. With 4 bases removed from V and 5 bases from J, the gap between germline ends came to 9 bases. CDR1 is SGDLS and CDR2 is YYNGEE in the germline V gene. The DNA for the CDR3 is TGTGCCAGCAGCTTTCGCCGAACCGGGGAGCTGTTTTTT. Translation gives CASSFRRTGELFF.

CDR3 amino acids: CAIAQGYENEQYF. CDR3 nucleotide sequence: TGTGCCATCGCACAGGGGTACGAAAACGAGCAGTACTTC. V is TRBV10-3 and J is TRBJ2-7, with 7 bases matching TRBD1. V was clipped by 8 bases and J by 5 bases; unmatched bases: 9. From germline, CDR1 is ENHRY and CDR2 SYGVKD. This CDR3 comprises 13 residues.

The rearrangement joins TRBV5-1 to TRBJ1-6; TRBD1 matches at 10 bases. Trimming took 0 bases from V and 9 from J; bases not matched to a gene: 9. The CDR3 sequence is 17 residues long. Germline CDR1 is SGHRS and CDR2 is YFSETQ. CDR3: CASSLVLQGQGSSPLHF. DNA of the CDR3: TGCGCCAGCAGCTTGGTACTCCAGGGACAGGGGAGTTCACCCCTCCACTTT.

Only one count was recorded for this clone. The chain's CDR3 is CASSSLAAGGEQYF. The CDR3 bases are TGTGCCAGCAGTTCGTTAGCGGCGGGCGGCGAGCAGTACTTC. The genes are TRBV7-2 and TRBJ2-7, with D perhaps matching TRBD2 (6 bases). V was shortened by 6 bases and J by 6 bases, with 18 bases between the two germline ends. The CDR3 is 14 residues long. Germline loops: CDR1 SGHTA, CDR2 FQGNSA. Full variable domain (missing parts from reference TRBV7-2 and TRBJ2-7): GAGVSQSPSNKVTEKGKDVELRCDPISGHTALYWYRQSLGQGLEFLIYFQGNSAPDKSGLPSDRFSAERTGGSVSTLTIQRTQQEDSAVYLCASSSLAAGGEQYFGPGTRLTVT.

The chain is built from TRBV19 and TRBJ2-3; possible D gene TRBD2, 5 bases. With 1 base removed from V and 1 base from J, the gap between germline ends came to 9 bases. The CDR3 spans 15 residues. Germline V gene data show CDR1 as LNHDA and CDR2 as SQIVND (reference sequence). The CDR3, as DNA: TGTGCCAGTAGTATAGTCGCCGGGGGCACAGATACGCAGTATTTT. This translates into CASSIVAGGTDTQYF.

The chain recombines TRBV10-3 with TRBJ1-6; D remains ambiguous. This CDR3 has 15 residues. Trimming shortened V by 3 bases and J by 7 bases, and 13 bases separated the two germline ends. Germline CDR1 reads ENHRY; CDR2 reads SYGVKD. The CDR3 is CAISDLAHGNSPLHF. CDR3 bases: TGTGCCATCAGTGACTTAGCGCACGGAAATTCACCCCTCCACTTT.

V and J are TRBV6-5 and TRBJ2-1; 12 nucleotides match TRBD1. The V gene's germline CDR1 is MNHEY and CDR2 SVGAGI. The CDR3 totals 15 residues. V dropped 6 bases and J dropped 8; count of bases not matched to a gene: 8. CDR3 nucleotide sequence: TGTGCCAGCAGAAGCTCCGGGACAGGGGGCCATGAGCAGTTCTTC. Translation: CASRSSGTGGHEQFF.

The CDR3 sequence is CASSLGRRNGYTF. The CDR3 coding sequence is TGTGCCAGCAGCCTCGGACGGAGGAATGGCTACACCTTC. The V and J genes are TRBV7-2 and TRBJ1-2; the D is unclear. The germline CDR1 and CDR2 sequences are SGHTA and FQGNSA. Trimming left V 5 bases short and J 6 bases short, with 13 bases between. This CDR3 comprises 13 residues. The entire variable domain, with the rest obtained from reference TRBV7-2 and TRBJ1-2, is as follows: GAGVSQSPSNKVTEKGKDVELRCDPISGHTALYWYRQSLGQGLEFLIYFQGNSAPDKSGLPSDRFSAERTGGSVSTLTIQRTQQEDSAVYLCASSLGRRNGYTFGSGTRLTVV.

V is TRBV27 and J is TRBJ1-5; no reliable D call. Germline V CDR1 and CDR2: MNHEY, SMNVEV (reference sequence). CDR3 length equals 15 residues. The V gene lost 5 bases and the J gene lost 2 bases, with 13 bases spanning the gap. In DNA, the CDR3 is TGTGCCAGCAGTCGCAAGGGTAGCGGCAATCAGCCCCAGCATTTT. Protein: CASSRKGSGNQPQHF.

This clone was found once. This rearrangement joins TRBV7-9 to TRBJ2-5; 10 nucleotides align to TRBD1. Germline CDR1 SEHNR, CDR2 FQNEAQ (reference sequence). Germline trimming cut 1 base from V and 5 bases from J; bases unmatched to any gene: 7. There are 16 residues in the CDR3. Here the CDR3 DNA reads TGTGCCAGCAGCTTAGGGGACAGGGGACCTTCGGAGACCCAGTACTTC. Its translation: CASSLGDRGPSETQYF.

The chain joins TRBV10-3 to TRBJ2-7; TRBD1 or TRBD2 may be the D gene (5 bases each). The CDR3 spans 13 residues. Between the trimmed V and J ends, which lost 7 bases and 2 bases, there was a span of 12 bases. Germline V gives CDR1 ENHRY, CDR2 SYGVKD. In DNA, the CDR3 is TGTGCCATCATGGGGACCGGGACCTACGAGCAGTACTTC. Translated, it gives CAIMGTGTYEQYF.

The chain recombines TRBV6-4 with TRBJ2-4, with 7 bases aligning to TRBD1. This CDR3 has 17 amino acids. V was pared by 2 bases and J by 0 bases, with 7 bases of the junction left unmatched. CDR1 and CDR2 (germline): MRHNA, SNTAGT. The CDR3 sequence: CASSDGGQIIAKNIQYF. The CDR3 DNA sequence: TGTGCCAGCAGTGACGGGGGACAGATAATAGCCAAAAACATTCAGTACTTC.

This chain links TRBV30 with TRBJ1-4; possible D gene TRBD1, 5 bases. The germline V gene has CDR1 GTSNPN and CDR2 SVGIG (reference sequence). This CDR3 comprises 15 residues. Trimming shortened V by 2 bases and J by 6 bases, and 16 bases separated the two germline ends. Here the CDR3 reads CAWSLRPGWDEKLFF. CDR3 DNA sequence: TGTGCCTGGAGTCTCCGGCCAGGGTGGGATGAAAAACTGTTTTTT.

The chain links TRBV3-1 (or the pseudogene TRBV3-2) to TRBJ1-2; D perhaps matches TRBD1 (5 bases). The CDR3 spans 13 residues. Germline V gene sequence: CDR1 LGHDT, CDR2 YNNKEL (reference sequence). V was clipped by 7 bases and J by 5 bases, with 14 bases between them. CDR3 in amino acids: CASKQGYGYGYTF. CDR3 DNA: TGTGCCAGCAAGCAGGGATATGGATATGGCTACACCTTC.

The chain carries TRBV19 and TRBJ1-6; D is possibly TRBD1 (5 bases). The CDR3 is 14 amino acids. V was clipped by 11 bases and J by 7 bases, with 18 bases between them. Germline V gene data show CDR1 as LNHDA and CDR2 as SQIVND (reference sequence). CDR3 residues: CASQGDATNSPLHF. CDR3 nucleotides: TGTGCCTCCCAAGGGGACGCCACAAATTCACCCCTCCACTTT. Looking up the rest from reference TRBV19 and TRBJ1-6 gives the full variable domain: DGGITQSPKYLFRKEGQNVTLSCEQNLNHDAMYWYRQDPGQGLRLIYYSQIVNDFQKGDIAEGYSVSREKKESFPLTVTSAQKNPTAFYLCASQGDATNSPLHFGNGTRLTVT.

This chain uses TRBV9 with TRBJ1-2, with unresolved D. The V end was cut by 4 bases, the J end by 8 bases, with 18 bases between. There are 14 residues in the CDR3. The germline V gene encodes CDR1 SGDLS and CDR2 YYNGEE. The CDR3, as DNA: TGTGCCAGCAGCCCTCCGGACGCGCGGGGAGGCTACACCTTC. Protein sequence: CASSPPDARGGYTF.

CDR3 sequence reads: CASSEIGGGGLWTEAFF. CDR3 DNA sequence: TGTGCCAGCAGTGAAATAGGAGGGGGTGGGTTGTGGACTGAAGCTTTCTTT. J is TRBJ1-1 and V is TRBV2; perhaps TRBD1 as D (6 bases). The CDR3 runs to 17 residues. V was clipped by 2 bases and J by 5 bases, with 21 bases between them. Germline V gene sequence: CDR1 SNHLY, CDR2 FYNNEI.

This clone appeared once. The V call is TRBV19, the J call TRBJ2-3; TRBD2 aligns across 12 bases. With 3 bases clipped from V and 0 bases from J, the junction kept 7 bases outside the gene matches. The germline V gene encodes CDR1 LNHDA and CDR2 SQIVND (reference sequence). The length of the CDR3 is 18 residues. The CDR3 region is CASSIGLAGTSSTDTQYF. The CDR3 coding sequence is TGTGCCAGTAGTATTGGACTAGCGGGAACGTCTAGCACAGATACGCAGTATTTT.

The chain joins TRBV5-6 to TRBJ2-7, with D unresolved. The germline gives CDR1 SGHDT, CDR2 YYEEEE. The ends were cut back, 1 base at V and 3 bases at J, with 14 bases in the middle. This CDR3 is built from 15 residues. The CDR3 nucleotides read TGTGCCAGCAGCTTGAATCGTGGGTGGGGCTACGAGCAGTACTTC. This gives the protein CASSLNRGWGYEQYF.